These 22 T cell receptor beta chains originate from one sample sequenced in a study of T cells in Graves' hyperthyroidism and ophthalmopathy (dated by TCRdb to between 2018 and 2021). The protocol used for the library was multiplex PCR. Sequencing took place on an Illumina HiSeq 2000. The TCR beta CDR3 regions were amplified from the RNA transcripts. A first-round RT-PCR of the TCR CDR3 used the HTBI primer set with the Qiagen OneStep RT-PCR kit. TCRdb reworked the public reads: Q25 trimming with fastp, MiXCR clone assembly, productive beta chains retained. CDR3 protein sequences are deduplicated, and each keeps its most common genes and DNA. The sample has hundreds of thousands of distinct CDR3 sequences on record, over 35% of them singletons. Of the sample, roughly 8.3% falls within the top ten clones. Input material: blood. These receptors were taken from a man aged 18 to 35 with Graves' hyperthyroidism.

Details on this clonotype: It may be a read error: a sequence one base away is much more abundant. The V call is TRBV7-2, the J call TRBJ2-7, with 7 nucleotides matching TRBD1. Germline trimming cut 0 bases from V and 6 bases from J; bases unmatched to any gene: 8. The CDR3 sequence is 15 residues long. CDR1 SGHTA and CDR2 FQGNSA come from the germline V gene. The CDR3 is CASSLAGRGSFEQYF. The CDR3 bases are TGTGCCAGCAGCTTAGCTGGCAGGGGGAGCTTCGAGCAGTACTTC.

CDR3 amino acids: CASGLADRGNQPQHF. The DNA of the CDR3 is TGTGCTAGTGGTTTGGCAGACAGGGGGAATCAGCCCCAGCATTTT. This chain connects TRBV12-5 to TRBJ1-5; the match to TRBD1 covers 9 bases. CDR1 is LGHNT and CDR2 is FRNRAP in the germline V gene. The CDR3 contains 15 residues. With V trimmed by 1 base and J by 4 bases, 2 bases remained unmatched. Full variable domain (remainder filled in from reference TRBV12-5 and TRBJ1-5): DARVTQTPRHKVTEMGQEVTMRCQPILGHNTVFWYRQTMMQGLELLAYFRNRAPLDDSGMPKDRFSAEMPDATLATLKIQPSEPRDSAVYFCASGLADRGNQPQHFGDGTRLSIL.

This clonotype was picked up a small number of times. The chain has TRBV19 and TRBJ2-5; D uncertain. Trimming removed 5 bases from V and 4 bases from J, with 11 bases in between. The germline gives CDR1 LNHDA, CDR2 SQIVND (reference sequence). There are 13 residues in the CDR3. The CDR3: CASSPGSRETQYF. The CDR3 DNA follows: TGTGCCAGTAGTCCGGGCTCGCGAGAGACCCAGTACTTC.

Many counts were recorded for this clonotype. One end of the junction varies from germline; a read error may be responsible. The rearrangement links TRBV5-1 to TRBJ1-6; D is ambiguous. Germline V gives CDR1 SGHRS, CDR2 YFSETQ. The CDR3 contains 13 residues. The CDR3 DNA reads TGTGCCAGCAGCTTGGAGGTTAATTCACCCCTCCACTTT. This gives the protein CASSLEVNSPLHF.

This clonotype was seen more than once but under ten times. The chain is built from TRBV20-1 and TRBJ1-1; D unresolved. V was cut by 4 bases and J by 8 bases, with 14 bases left in between. The V gene's germline CDR1 is DFQATT and CDR2 SNEGSKA (reference sequence). This CDR3 region has 12 residues. CDR3 protein: CSAISSLGEAFF. Written as DNA, the CDR3 is TGCAGTGCTATCTCCTCGCTAGGAGAAGCTTTCTTT.

In this sample, this clonotype turned up many times. The chain joins TRBV7-6 to TRBJ1-5, with TRBD1 as a possible D gene (6 bases). The germline V and J ends were trimmed by 3 bases and 5 bases, with 14 bases remaining between them. The germline V gene has CDR1 SGHVS and CDR2 FNYEAQ. The CDR3 is 15 amino acids. CDR3 in DNA: TGTGCCAGCAGCTTGAAACAGGGCGGTCATCAGCCCCAGCATTTT. It is translated as CASSLKQGGHQPQHF.

The chain is built from TRBV11-2 and TRBJ2-2; 10 bases agree with TRBD1. The CDR3 has 16 amino acids. Trimming took 4 bases from V and 5 from J; bases not matched to a gene: 7. CDR1 SGHAT and CDR2 FQNNGV come from the germline V gene. The CDR3 spells CASSSFRQGATGELFF. In DNA, the CDR3 is TGTGCCAGCAGCTCCTTTAGACAGGGGGCGACCGGGGAGCTGTTTTTT.

A single count supports this clonotype. The chain employs TRBV2 and TRBJ2-7; 7 nucleotides align to TRBD1. V shed 8 bases and J 5 bases; nucleotides not matched to a gene: 9. Germline CDR1 reads SNHLY; CDR2 reads FYNNEI. The CDR3 has 13 amino acids. The CDR3 coding sequence is TGTGCCAGCTGGACAGGTCCCCCCAACGAGCAGTACTTC. Its protein is CASWTGPPNEQYF.

This chain links TRBV7-9 with TRBJ1-4; possible D gene TRBD1, 6 bases. Germline values: CDR1 SEHNR, CDR2 FQNEAQ (reference sequence). The CDR3 contains 17 residues. V was clipped by 5 bases and J by 2 bases, with 18 bases between them. The CDR3 spells CASSQVGQLYTNEKLFF. CDR3 DNA: TGTGCCAGCAGCCAAGTCGGACAGTTATATACTAATGAAAAACTGTTTTTT. Full variable domain (missing parts from reference TRBV7-9 and TRBJ1-4): DTGVSQNPRHKITKRGQNVTFRCDPISEHNRLYWYRQTLGQGPEFLTYFQNEAQLEKSRLLSDRFSAERPKGSFSTLEIQRTEQGDSAMYLCASSQVGQLYTNEKLFFGSGTQLSVL.

The chain combines TRBV12-5 with TRBJ2-5; 8 bases align to TRBD1. V dropped 7 bases and J dropped 5; count of bases not matched to a gene: 6. The CDR3 has 13 amino acids. Germline V gene lookup returns CDR1 LGHNT and CDR2 FRNRAP. This CDR3 reads CASAVDRGETQYF. In nucleotides, the CDR3 is TGTGCTAGTGCCGTAGACAGGGGCGAGACCCAGTACTTC.

The chain is built from TRBV11-2 and TRBJ1-3; unclear D gene. The V end was cut by 0 bases, the J end by 0 bases, with 9 bases between. Germline assignment: CDR1 SGHAT and CDR2 FQNNGV. This CDR3 contains 16 residues. The CDR3 loop reads CASSLDRRVSGNTIYF. CDR3 sequence (DNA): TGTGCCAGCAGCTTAGATCGGAGGGTCTCTGGAAACACCATATATTTT.

V and J are TRBV24-1 and TRBJ1-2; unclear D gene. CDR1 KGHDR and CDR2 SFDVKD come from the germline V gene. The CDR3 is 10 amino acids. Between the trimmed V and J ends, which lost 12 bases and 4 bases, there was a span of 8 bases. CDR3 protein: CAPWAYGYTF. The DNA for the CDR3 is TGTGCCCCTTGGGCCTATGGCTACACCTTC.

This clonotype was seen many times. V gene TRBV25-1 combines with J gene TRBJ2-5; the D is unclear. This CDR3 region has 14 residues. Germline V lookup: CDR1 MGHDK, CDR2 SYGVNS. V was clipped by 6 bases and J by 0 bases, with 11 bases between them. The CDR3 sequence: CASRSWGDQETQYF. DNA for the CDR3: TGTGCCAGCAGGAGCTGGGGTGACCAAGAGACCCAGTACTTC.

The CDR3 coding sequence is TGTGCCAGCAGCGTAGAAGGGGCCGGAATGAAGAAACTGTTTTTT. Translated: CASSVEGAGMKKLFF. The V gene is TRBV9, the J gene TRBJ1-4, with D possibly being TRBD1 (5 bases). Germline-derived CDR1 and CDR2 are SGDLS and YYNGEE. Trimming removed 0 bases from V and 11 bases from J, with 17 bases in between. There are 15 residues in the CDR3.

The J gene is TRBJ1-2, the V gene TRBV2; no definite D call. Trimming took 1 base from V and 2 from J, leaving 8 bases between them. Germline V gene sequence: CDR1 SNHLY, CDR2 FYNNEI. CDR3 size: 14 residues. Here the CDR3 DNA reads TGTGCCAGCAGTGAAGTGATCAGGAACTATGGCTACACCTTC. This encodes CASSEVIRNYGYTF.

This clonotype has just one count. The chain recombines TRBV11-1 with TRBJ2-5, with D possibly matching TRBD1 (5 bases). Germline CDR1 and CDR2: SGHAT and FQDESV (reference sequence). The CDR3 covers 14 residues. V lost 5 bases to trimming and J lost 4 bases, with 14 bases between them. Written as DNA, the CDR3 is TGTGCCAGCAGCATTGAGGACAACCGAGAGACCCAGTACTTC. Translation: CASSIEDNRETQYF.

Ten or more counts support this clonotype. Compared with germline, one end of the junction differs, possibly owing to a read error. The chain recombines TRBV10-2 with TRBJ1-4; the D is unclear. Germline CDR1 is WSHSY and CDR2 is SAAADI. The CDR3 runs to 12 residues. The CDR3 DNA follows: TGCGCCACGGGGAGAGGGAATGAGAAACTGTTTTTT. This encodes CATGRGNEKLFF.

This clonotype was detected many times. The gene calls are TRBV29-1 and TRBJ2-2; D is unclear. The V end lost 8 bases, the J end lost 3 bases, and 13 bases lay between the germline ends. CDR3 length: 13 residues. CDR1 SQVTM and CDR2 ANQGSEA come from the germline V gene. Here the CDR3 DNA reads TGCAGCCACCCGAACGGTGACACCGGGGAGCTGTTTTTT. Translation: CSHPNGDTGELFF.

This sequence joins TRBV10-3 and TRBJ2-1; D remains ambiguous. Germline loops: CDR1 ENHRY, CDR2 SYGVKD. The CDR3 loop spans 14 amino acids. Trimming shortened V by 0 bases and J by 5 bases, and 8 bases separated the two germline ends. CDR3 amino acids: CAISESAGDNEQFF. CDR3 nucleotide sequence: TGTGCCATCAGTGAGTCGGCTGGGGACAATGAGCAGTTCTTC.

This clonotype was detected only a few times. The chain is built from TRBV5-1 and TRBJ1-6; TRBD1 might be the D (5 bases). This CDR3 comprises 16 residues. Germline values: CDR1 SGHRS, CDR2 YFSETQ. V was trimmed by 0 bases and J by 10 bases, leaving 17 bases between them. The CDR3 is CASSLGPGTRGSPLHF. In DNA, the CDR3 is TGCGCCAGCAGCTTGGGTCCCGGGACTCGGGGGTCACCCCTCCACTTT.

The chain links TRBV20-1 to TRBJ2-3; perhaps TRBD2 as D (5 bases). V lost 6 bases to trimming and J lost 2 bases, with 21 bases between them. This CDR3 is 16 amino acids long. CDR1 and CDR2 (germline): DFQATT, SNEGSKA (reference sequence). CDR3 in DNA: TGCAGTGCCGCGGGTGCAGGTTTAAGATTCACAGATACGCAGTATTTT. Amino acid sequence: CSAAGAGLRFTDTQYF.

The rearrangement links TRBV4-1 to TRBJ1-4; no definite D call. This CDR3 is built from 13 residues. Germline V lookup: CDR1 MGHRA, CDR2 YSYEKL. The ends were cut back, 7 bases at V and 5 bases at J, with 11 bases in the middle. The CDR3 bases are TGCGCCAGCACAGGTCCCAGCAATGAAAAACTGTTTTTT. This gives the protein CASTGPSNEKLFF.